This is a list of T cell receptor beta chains from one sample in a study of cytomegalovirus exposure and HLA in healthy donors. Clones were read by immunoSEQ multiplex PCR, and TCRdb kept only the in-frame ones, dropping some. The sample shows about 310,000 clones, 88% of them seen only once. Sequenced input: PBMCs. The receptors derive from a man aged 30-40 years in good health and CMV-seronegative. The CDR3 runs from the conserved cysteine through the conserved F or W. The order of the fields is J gene, V gene, D gene, clone size, CDR3 protein, CDR3 DNA. D genes are given only for firm matches. Where a row states a size, it is once, few, many or the class of an expanded clone; other rows omit it.

TRBJ1-1 TRBV5-1 TRBD1 NA CASSNRQGRTTEAFF TGCGCCAGCAGCAACAGACAGGGGCGGACCACTGAAGCTTTCTTT
TRBJ1-2 TRBV7-9 TRBD1 NA CASSLPGTGGSYGYTF TGTGCCAGCAGCTTACCCGGGACAGGGGGCTCCTATGGCTACACCTTC
TRBJ1-2 TRBV6-6 NA NA CASRGDLDFYGYTF TGTGCCAGCAGAGGGGACTTGGATTTCTATGGCTACACCTTC
TRBJ2-7 TRBV5-4 NA NA CASSFGRQSSYEQYF TGTGCCAGCAGCTTTGGCAGACAAAGCTCCTACGAGCAGTACTTC
TRBJ1-1 TRBV5-1 TRBD1 NA CASSPSGTGDTEAFF TGCGCCAGCAGCCCCTCCGGGACAGGTGACACTGAAGCTTTCTTT
TRBJ1-4 TRBV5-4 NA NA CASSLRGNEKLFF TGTGCCAGCAGCCTCCGGGGGAATGAAAAACTGTTTTTT
TRBJ2-3 TRBV25-1 TRBD2 NA CASSGINLAGGATDTQYF TGTGCCAGCAGTGGTATCAATCTAGCGGGGGGTGCAACAGATACGCAGTATTTT
TRBJ2-7 TRBV6-5 NA once CASSYGLTATYEQYF TGTGCCAGCAGTTATGGGTTGACAGCTACCTACGAGCAGTACTTC
TRBJ1-2 TRBV6-5 TRBD1 NA CASSYSGQGDGYGYTF TGTGCCAGCAGTTACTCGGGACAGGGGGACGGCTATGGCTACACCTTC
TRBJ2-3 TRBV10-1 TRBD2 NA CASSEEAGGTDTQYF TGCGCCAGCAGTGAGGAAGCGGGAGGCACAGATACGCAGTATTTT
TRBJ2-3 TRBV29-1 TRBD2 NA CSVARLAAGGDTQYF TGCAGCGTTGCCCGACTAGCCGCCGGGGGGGATACGCAGTATTTT
TRBJ1-6 TRBV7-2 TRBD1 NA CASSAQGANSPLHF TGTGCCAGCAGCGCCCAGGGGGCTAATTCACCCCTCCACTTT
TRBJ2-3 TRBV10-1 NA NA CASSADKRTDTQYF TGCGCCAGCAGTGCGGACAAACGCACAGATACGCAGTATTTT
TRBJ1-5 TRBV23-1 TRBD1 NA CASSPTGTDDNQPQHF TGCGCCAGCAGTCCGACCGGGACAGATGATAATCAGCCCCAGCATTTT
TRBJ1-2 TRBV6-5 TRBD1 NA CASSSRQGAGTF TGTGCCAGCAGTTCCCGACAGGGGGCGGGCACCTTC
TRBJ1-2 TRBV29-1 NA NA CSVDLQAHGYTF TGCAGCGTTGATCTCCAGGCCCATGGCTACACCTTC
TRBJ1-6 TRBV27 TRBD1 NA CASSRGTAYNSPLHF TGTGCCAGCAGTCGCGGGACAGCATATAATTCACCCCTCCACTTT
TRBJ2-5 TRBV7-9 NA NA CASSLASEPEETQYF TGTGCCAGCAGCTTAGCTAGCGAACCAGAAGAGACCCAGTACTTC
TRBJ2-3 TRBV7-6 NA NA CASSLAAQATQYF TGTGCCAGCAGCTTAGCGGCGCAGGCTACGCAGTATTTT
TRBJ1-6 TRBV27 TRBD1 NA CASSSAIGVGTGGAYNSPLHF TGTGCCAGCAGTTCAGCAATTGGGGTCGGGACAGGGGGCGCCTATAATTCACCCCTCCACTTT
TRBJ2-3 TRBV6-1 NA NA CASSLAISDTQYF TGTGCCAGCAGCCTAGCCATTTCAGATACGCAGTATTTT